The T cell receptor beta chain described here comes from a study of T cells expressing NK-cell markers. Overall study results and limits: The leading position in the CD3+CD56-NKG2C+ fraction of four donors also went to these clonotypes.

From its re-call of the 5' RACE reads, TCRdb lists each CDR3 protein once, without DNA. The repertoire table contains about 380,000 distinct CDR3 sequences. Germline values: CDR1 SGDLS, CDR2 YYNGEE. There are 14 residues in the CDR3. As regards this clonotype: Its antigen is undetermined.

The chain couples TRBV9 to TRBJ1-2; the D call of TRBD1 rests on TCRdb alone, since no DNA is present to check it. Specimen: blood T cells: a sorted CD56 or NKG2C T cell subset, CD4+ or CD8+ T cells, or bulk PBMC T cells (not recorded which). This TCR came from a man aged 18-75 years in good health. The CDR3 loop reads CASSDRDLGYGYTF.